Listed below are T cell receptor beta chains from one sample, sequenced in a study of T cell responses to AZD1222 COVID-19 vaccine. Sequencing was performed with immunoSEQ multiplex PCR; in TCRdb, only in-frame clones are kept and a portion is missing. Here the sample spans under 150,000 clones, 84% being singletons. Sample: peripheral blood, taken 28 days after the second AZD1222 dose. The source is an adult who received the AZD1222 COVID-19 vaccine. Both conserved end residues are part of each CDR3. A D gene is named only where the DNA matches it firmly. Clone sizes are given selectively: once, few, many, or a class where the clone is expanded.

D gene: -; V gene: TRBV21-1; J gene: TRBJ1-6; clone size: -; CDR3 DNA: TGTCCCAGCACCCCCCCAGGACAGGGGGGCTCACCCCTCCACTTT; CDR3 protein: CPSTPPGQGGSPLHF
D gene: -; V gene: TRBV2; J gene: TRBJ1-1; clone size: once; CDR3 DNA: TGTGCCAGCAACGGACGGGTTAGAAACACTGAAGCTTTCTTT; CDR3 protein: CASNGRVRNTEAFF
D gene: TRBD1; V gene: TRBV7-9; J gene: TRBJ1-1; clone size: -; CDR3 DNA: TGTGCCAGCAGCTTACAGGGGGGAACTGAAGCTTTCTTT; CDR3 protein: CASSLQGGTEAFF
D gene: -; V gene: TRBV28; J gene: TRBJ1-2; clone size: -; CDR3 DNA: TGTGCCAGCAGTTTACTTAACAGGGACTATGGCTACACCTTC; CDR3 protein: CASSLLNRDYGYTF
D gene: -; V gene: TRBV6-1; J gene: TRBJ1-1; clone size: -; CDR3 DNA: TGTGCCAGCAGTGAAGAAGTTTTCACTGAAGCTTTCTTT; CDR3 protein: CASSEEVFTEAFF
D gene: -; V gene: TRBV11-2; J gene: TRBJ2-3; clone size: -; CDR3 DNA: TGTGCCAGCAGCTTAGGTGGGGATACGCAGTATTTT; CDR3 protein: CASSLGGDTQYF
D gene: -; V gene: TRBV5-8; J gene: TRBJ2-7; clone size: -; CDR3 DNA: TGTGCCAGCAGCGGAGAAGGGGTGGGAGACTCCTACGAGCAGTACTTC; CDR3 protein: CASSGEGVGDSYEQYF
D gene: -; V gene: TRBV7-2; J gene: TRBJ2-1; clone size: -; CDR3 DNA: TGTGCCAGCAGCTTAGAGACAGGCCCCTACAATGAGCAGTTCTTC; CDR3 protein: CASSLETGPYNEQFF
D gene: TRBD1; V gene: TRBV27; J gene: TRBJ2-7; clone size: -; CDR3 DNA: TGTGCCAGCAGTTCACGGACAGGGGTTGGATACGAGCAGTACTTC; CDR3 protein: CASSSRTGVGYEQYF
D gene: -; V gene: TRBV5-5; J gene: TRBJ1-2; clone size: -; CDR3 DNA: TGTGCCAGCAGCTTCGCGGAAGGGACTGTCAATGGCTACACCTTC; CDR3 protein: CASSFAEGTVNGYTF
D gene: -; V gene: TRBV14; J gene: TRBJ2-7; clone size: -; CDR3 DNA: TGTGCCAGCAGCCTACAGGTGGACTACGAGCAGTACTTC; CDR3 protein: CASSLQVDYEQYF
D gene: -; V gene: TRBV20-1; J gene: TRBJ1-5; clone size: -; CDR3 DNA: TGCAGTGCGAGTACAGGGTTCAGCAATCAGCCCCAGCATTTT; CDR3 protein: CSASTGFSNQPQHF
D gene: -; V gene: TRBV4-2; J gene: TRBJ1-6; clone size: -; CDR3 DNA: TGTGCCAGCAGCCAAGAATCGACAAGAAGCTCCTATAATTCACCCCTCCACTTT; CDR3 protein: CASSQESTRSSYNSPLHF
D gene: -; V gene: TRBV30; J gene: TRBJ2-7; clone size: -; CDR3 DNA: TGTGCCTGGAGTCCGGGGCTACGGGGCTCCTACGAGCAGTACTTC; CDR3 protein: CAWSPGLRGSYEQYF
D gene: -; V gene: TRBV4-2; J gene: TRBJ1-5; clone size: -; CDR3 DNA: TGTGCCAGCAGCCAAGACAGGATGTGGAACCGAGAGGGTAATCAGCCCCAGCATTTT; CDR3 protein: CASSQDRMWNREGNQPQHF
D gene: -; V gene: TRBV3-1/TRBV3-2; J gene: TRBJ1-2; clone size: -; CDR3 DNA: TGTGCCAGCAGCCAAGTTATTGGTAACTATGGCTACACCTTC; CDR3 protein: CASSQVIGNYGYTF
D gene: TRBD1; V gene: TRBV7-2; J gene: TRBJ1-1; clone size: -; CDR3 DNA: TGTGCCAGCAGCTTAGTCCGGGCAGGGGGGAAAGCTTTCTTT; CDR3 protein: CASSLVRAGGKAFF
D gene: -; V gene: TRBV6-2/TRBV6-3; J gene: TRBJ2-5; clone size: few; CDR3 DNA: TGTGCCAGCAGCCCACGACCTCAAGAGACCCAGTACTTC; CDR3 protein: CASSPRPQETQYF
D gene: -; V gene: TRBV5-1; J gene: TRBJ2-7; clone size: -; CDR3 DNA: TGCGCCAGCAGCTTGTCCGGGATACCCTACGAGCAGTACTTC; CDR3 protein: CASSLSGIPYEQYF
D gene: TRBD1; V gene: TRBV10-3; J gene: TRBJ2-2; clone size: -; CDR3 DNA: TGTGCCTTGGGACAGGGGACCGGGGAGCTGTTTTTT; CDR3 protein: CALGQGTGELFF
D gene: -; V gene: TRBV7-2; J gene: TRBJ1-1; clone size: -; CDR3 DNA: TGTGCCAGCAGCTTCGCCGGGACGGCGAACACTGAAGCTTTCTTT; CDR3 protein: CASSFAGTANTEAFF
D gene: TRBD2; V gene: TRBV5-4; J gene: TRBJ2-7; clone size: few; CDR3 DNA: TGTGCCAGCAGCCCCCCACAGCGGGGGGGCTCCTACGAGCAGTACTTC; CDR3 protein: CASSPPQRGGSYEQYF
D gene: TRBD1; V gene: TRBV6-5; J gene: TRBJ1-3; clone size: -; CDR3 DNA: TGTGCCAGCAGTTACAACCACAGGGGGACTGGAAACACCATATATTTT; CDR3 protein: CASSYNHRGTGNTIYF
D gene: -; V gene: TRBV4-3; J gene: TRBJ2-2; clone size: once; CDR3 DNA: TGCGCCAGCAGCCTCCGGTTGGGGGGGCCAGGGGAGCTGTTTTTT; CDR3 protein: CASSLRLGGPGELFF
D gene: TRBD1; V gene: TRBV5-4; J gene: TRBJ1-6; clone size: -; CDR3 DNA: TGTGCCAGCAGCTATATGGACAGGGAAAATTCACCCCTCCACTTT; CDR3 protein: CASSYMDRENSPLHF
D gene: -; V gene: TRBV6-5; J gene: TRBJ1-2; clone size: -; CDR3 DNA: TGTGCCAGCAGTTACCAACGGACCTATGGCTACACCTTC; CDR3 protein: CASSYQRTYGYTF
D gene: -; V gene: TRBV7-9; J gene: TRBJ2-7; clone size: -; CDR3 DNA: TGTGCCAGCAGCTTAGTATACACGGGACCGAGTTCCTACGAGCAGTACTTC; CDR3 protein: CASSLVYTGPSSYEQYF
D gene: -; V gene: TRBV6-4; J gene: TRBJ1-6; clone size: -; CDR3 DNA: TGTGCCAGCAGTGACTCCCAGGGTTCACCCCTCCACTTT; CDR3 protein: CASSDSQGSPLHF
D gene: -; V gene: TRBV6-5; J gene: TRBJ1-3; clone size: -; CDR3 DNA: TGTGCCGGGACTGCTGGAAACACCATATATTTT; CDR3 protein: CAGTAGNTIYF
D gene: TRBD1; V gene: TRBV19; J gene: TRBJ1-4; clone size: -; CDR3 DNA: TGTGCCAGTAGTACCCGGGACAGGAATAATGAAAAACTGTTTTTT; CDR3 protein: CASSTRDRNNEKLFF
D gene: -; V gene: TRBV5-1; J gene: TRBJ1-4; clone size: few; CDR3 DNA: TGCGCCAGCTCCGACGCTGGGGGTAATGAAAAACTGTTTTTT; CDR3 protein: CASSDAGGNEKLFF
D gene: -; V gene: TRBV7-2; J gene: TRBJ2-3; clone size: -; CDR3 DNA: TGTGCCAGCAGCCATACAATCGGGACCCCCTTTAGAGATACGCAGTATTTT; CDR3 protein: CASSHTIGTPFRDTQYF
D gene: -; V gene: TRBV7-6; J gene: TRBJ2-7; clone size: -; CDR3 DNA: TGTGCCAGCAGCCCTGCTCCGGGTGATGGCCGCTACGAGCAGTACTTC; CDR3 protein: CASSPAPGDGRYEQYF
D gene: -; V gene: TRBV12-3/TRBV12-4; J gene: TRBJ1-2; clone size: -; CDR3 DNA: TGTGCCAGCAGTTTACAGCTAAACTATGGCTACACCTTC; CDR3 protein: CASSLQLNYGYTF
D gene: TRBD1; V gene: TRBV10-2; J gene: TRBJ1-1; clone size: -; CDR3 DNA: TGCGCCAGCAGTGATGTAGCGACAGGGACCACTGAAGCTTTCTTT; CDR3 protein: CASSDVATGTTEAFF
D gene: -; V gene: TRBV7-8; J gene: TRBJ1-2; clone size: -; CDR3 DNA: TGTGCCAGCAGCCCCCGGACCTATGGCTACACCTTC; CDR3 protein: CASSPRTYGYTF
D gene: -; V gene: TRBV7-8; J gene: TRBJ1-5; clone size: once; CDR3 DNA: TGTGCCAGCAGCTTAGTCAATCAGCCCCAGCATTTT; CDR3 protein: CASSLVNQPQHF
D gene: -; V gene: TRBV30; J gene: TRBJ1-1; clone size: -; CDR3 DNA: TGTGCCTGGACCCGCGCCTCACAGGGAAGGGGGAACACTGAAGCTTTCTTT; CDR3 protein: CAWTRASQGRGNTEAFF
D gene: -; V gene: TRBV28; J gene: TRBJ2-7; clone size: -; CDR3 DNA: TGTGCCAGCAGTTCCCCCTCTAGAGAGCAGTACTTC; CDR3 protein: CASSSPSREQYF
D gene: TRBD1; V gene: TRBV29-1; J gene: TRBJ1-1; clone size: -; CDR3 DNA: TGCAGCGTTGAAGAAGACAGGGGAGAGAACACTGAAGCTTTCTTT; CDR3 protein: CSVEEDRGENTEAFF
D gene: -; V gene: TRBV3-1/TRBV3-2; J gene: TRBJ2-7; clone size: -; CDR3 DNA: TGTGCCAGCAGCCTCGGGGACCTTTACGAGCAGTACTTC; CDR3 protein: CASSLGDLYEQYF
D gene: TRBD2; V gene: TRBV27; J gene: TRBJ2-1; clone size: -; CDR3 DNA: TGTGCCAGCAGTTTTAGCGGGGGTTACAATGAGCAGTTCTTC; CDR3 protein: CASSFSGGYNEQFF
D gene: -; V gene: TRBV6-2/TRBV6-3; J gene: TRBJ2-2; clone size: -; CDR3 DNA: TGTGCCAGCAGTTACTCGACCCCGGACACCGGGGAGCTGTTTTTT; CDR3 protein: CASSYSTPDTGELFF
D gene: -; V gene: TRBV6-1; J gene: TRBJ2-7; clone size: -; CDR3 DNA: TGTGCCAGCAGTGTACAACAGGTTAACGGTCCCGGGGAGCAGTACTTC; CDR3 protein: CASSVQQVNGPGEQYF